This T cell receptor (beta chain) is from a study of T cells in Graves' hyperthyroidism and ophthalmopathy. Study-level background: Peripheral blood was drawn at first diagnosis, prior to all treatment.

RNA transcripts yielded amplified TCR beta CDR3 regions. TCR CDR3 regions were first amplified by RT-PCR with HTBI primers. TCRdb reprocessed the multiplex PCR reads via MiXCR and lists one record per CDR3 protein. The sample shows fewer than 750,000 distinct CDR3 sequences, 14% to 15% of them seen only once. This clonotype came up many times. CDR3 length: 16 amino acids. The trim removed 5 bases at V and 7 bases at J, leaving 15 bases unmatched. Per the germline V gene, CDR1 is SGHTA and CDR2 is FQGNSA. The source of this sequence is a woman aged 35 to 49 with Graves' ophthalmopathy. Sequenced: blood. The chain links TRBV7-2 to TRBJ2-7; 9 bases line up with TRBD2. The CDR3 bases are TGTGCCAGCAGCCTTTTAGGGATAGCGGGAGAGGAAGAGCAGTACTTC. It is translated as CASSLLGIAGEEEQYF.